This T cell receptor beta chain was profiled in a study of T cell responses to AZD1222 COVID-19 vaccine. CDR1 SGHAT and CDR2 FQNNGV come from the germline V gene. V was shortened by 3 bases and J by 6 bases, with 9 bases between the two germline ends. CDR3 length equals 12 residues. The data were produced by immunoSEQ multiplex PCR, yet TCRdb's version contains in-frame clones alone and is incomplete. The sample contains 100,000 to 150,000 clones, around 93% of which appear only once. The specimen was peripheral blood, collected on day 0 of AZD1222 vaccination. The chain employs TRBV11-2 and TRBJ2-7; a weak D match, TRBD1 (6 bases). The clonotype comes from an adult in good health. This CDR3 is CASSFPGAEQYF. The DNA for the CDR3 is TGTGCCAGCAGCTTCCCAGGGGCCGAGCAGTACTTC.